This T cell receptor (beta chain) was sequenced for a study of T cell changes during pregnancy in multiple sclerosis. The length of the CDR3 is 14 residues. With 4 bases removed from V and 2 bases from J, the gap between germline ends came to 12 bases. Germline V lookup: CDR1 MGHRA, CDR2 YSYEKL. Clones were sequenced by immunoSEQ multiplex PCR, and TCRdb holds only the in-frame ones, with some missing. Of tens of thousands of clones listed, just under 95% are singletons. The sample consisted of peripheral blood, taken in the second trimester of pregnancy. This sequence was found in a female donor with multiple sclerosis, enrolled in a pregnancy study. The V and J genes are TRBV4-1 and TRBJ2-7; a possible D gene is TRBD2 (5 bases). The CDR3 DNA sequence: TGCGCCAGCAGCCTTACTAGATCTACCTACGAGCAGTACTTC. Residues: CASSLTRSTYEQYF.